Each of the 9 T cell receptor beta chains below was sequenced from the same sample in a study of T-cell reconstitution after alpha-beta-depleted transplantation in children. Construction of the TCRbeta library involved unique molecular identifiers. Using its own MiXCR run on the PCR reads, TCRdb lists one record per CDR3 protein. The data hold approximately 200,000 distinct CDR3 sequences, with roughly 6.5% observed a single time. Source: PBMCs, taken before TCRalphabeta/CD19-depleted stem cell transplant. These receptors originate from a girl less than two years old with combined immunodeficiency, due to receive a stem cell transplant.

This clonotype was observed at least ten times. The V gene is TRBV5-1, the J gene TRBJ1-1, with D tentatively TRBD1 (5 bases). Germline CDR1 SGHRS, CDR2 YFSETQ. With 9 bases removed from V and 0 bases from J, the gap between germline ends came to 15 bases. The CDR3 runs 14 residues. CDR3: CATNSTGLNTEAFF. The CDR3 coding sequence is TGCGCCACTAACTCAACAGGACTGAACACTGAAGCTTTCTTT.

This clonotype has a count of ten or more. This chain uses TRBV20-1 with TRBJ2-1; no clear D gene. This CDR3 comprises 13 residues. Trimming left V 6 bases short and J 4 bases short, with 13 bases between. Germline CDR1 DFQATT, CDR2 SNEGSKA (reference sequence). The CDR3 DNA reads as TGCAGTGCCACAGTCCCGCGGTACAATGAGCAGTTCTTC. Its translation: CSATVPRYNEQFF.

This clonotype appeared a few times. This chain links TRBV9 with TRBJ2-1, with TRBD2 identical over 8 bases. CDR3 length: 15 amino acids. V dropped 4 bases and J dropped 5; count of bases not matched to a gene: 8. Germline CDR1 and CDR2: SGDLS and YYNGEE. The CDR3 DNA reads as TGTGCCAGCAGCCCAAGCGGGAGTTTTAACAATGAGCAGTTCTTC. Translating it yields CASSPSGSFNNEQFF.

This clonotype occurred many times. The chain couples TRBV4-3 to TRBJ2-7; D is perhaps TRBD1 (6 bases). The ends were cut back, 1 base at V and 2 bases at J, with 12 bases in the middle. The germline V gene encodes CDR1 LGHNA and CDR2 YSLEER. The CDR3 consists of 15 residues. The CDR3: CASSQAPGHTYEQYF. The CDR3 DNA is TGCGCCAGCAGCCAAGCCCCGGGACATACCTACGAGCAGTACTTC.

The chain combines TRBV20-1 with TRBJ1-6; a weak D match, TRBD1 (6 bases). Trimming pared 3 bases from V and 8 bases from J, leaving 26 bases between. This CDR3 has 18 residues. Germline V lookup: CDR1 DFQATT, CDR2 SNEGSKA (reference sequence). CDR3 DNA: TGCAGTGCTAGCGAGGACAGTGCCCGCCTCGAGCTTGATTCACCCCTCCACTTT. Its translation: CSASEDSARLELDSPLHF.

V and J are TRBV23-1 and TRBJ2-1, with 9 bases that match TRBD2. TRBV23-1 is designated an ORF whose function remains uncertain. The CDR3 sequence is 17 residues long. Losses at the gene ends were 3 bases for V and 2 bases for J; bases not matched to a gene: 8. CDR3: CASSHPSGLAPYNEQFF. The CDR3 bases are TGCGCCAGCAGTCATCCTTCGGGACTAGCCCCCTACAATGAGCAGTTCTTC.

This clonotype has ten or more counts. V gene TRBV6-2 or TRBV6-3 combines with J gene TRBJ2-1; D possibly corresponds to TRBD1 (5 bases). Between the trimmed V and J ends, which lost 7 bases and 2 bases, there was a span of 12 bases. The germline CDR1 and CDR2 sequences are MNHEY and SVGEGT. The CDR3 has 14 amino acids. The DNA for the CDR3 is TGTGCCAGCACCAAAGGGGCCGCCTACAATGAGCAGTTCTTC. Protein sequence: CASTKGAAYNEQFF.

At least ten counts were recorded for this clonotype. V and J are TRBV7-9 and TRBJ2-7; unclear D gene. The CDR3 loop spans 12 amino acids. V was pared by 7 bases and J by 2 bases, with 9 bases between. Germline values: CDR1 SEHNR, CDR2 FQNEAQ (reference sequence). CDR3 coding DNA: TGTGCCAGCACCCCGACGACCTACGAGCAGTACTTC. Amino acids: CASTPTTYEQYF.

This clonotype has a handful of counts. V gene TRBV18 combines with J gene TRBJ1-5; D not certain. Per germline, CDR1 KGHSH and CDR2 LQKENI. V lost 5 bases and J 5 bases, leaving 10 bases between the germline ends. The CDR3 covers 13 residues. CDR3 DNA sequence: TGTGCCAGCTCAGGAGAGAGGGATCAGCCCCAGCATTTT. Translated: CASSGERDQPQHF.